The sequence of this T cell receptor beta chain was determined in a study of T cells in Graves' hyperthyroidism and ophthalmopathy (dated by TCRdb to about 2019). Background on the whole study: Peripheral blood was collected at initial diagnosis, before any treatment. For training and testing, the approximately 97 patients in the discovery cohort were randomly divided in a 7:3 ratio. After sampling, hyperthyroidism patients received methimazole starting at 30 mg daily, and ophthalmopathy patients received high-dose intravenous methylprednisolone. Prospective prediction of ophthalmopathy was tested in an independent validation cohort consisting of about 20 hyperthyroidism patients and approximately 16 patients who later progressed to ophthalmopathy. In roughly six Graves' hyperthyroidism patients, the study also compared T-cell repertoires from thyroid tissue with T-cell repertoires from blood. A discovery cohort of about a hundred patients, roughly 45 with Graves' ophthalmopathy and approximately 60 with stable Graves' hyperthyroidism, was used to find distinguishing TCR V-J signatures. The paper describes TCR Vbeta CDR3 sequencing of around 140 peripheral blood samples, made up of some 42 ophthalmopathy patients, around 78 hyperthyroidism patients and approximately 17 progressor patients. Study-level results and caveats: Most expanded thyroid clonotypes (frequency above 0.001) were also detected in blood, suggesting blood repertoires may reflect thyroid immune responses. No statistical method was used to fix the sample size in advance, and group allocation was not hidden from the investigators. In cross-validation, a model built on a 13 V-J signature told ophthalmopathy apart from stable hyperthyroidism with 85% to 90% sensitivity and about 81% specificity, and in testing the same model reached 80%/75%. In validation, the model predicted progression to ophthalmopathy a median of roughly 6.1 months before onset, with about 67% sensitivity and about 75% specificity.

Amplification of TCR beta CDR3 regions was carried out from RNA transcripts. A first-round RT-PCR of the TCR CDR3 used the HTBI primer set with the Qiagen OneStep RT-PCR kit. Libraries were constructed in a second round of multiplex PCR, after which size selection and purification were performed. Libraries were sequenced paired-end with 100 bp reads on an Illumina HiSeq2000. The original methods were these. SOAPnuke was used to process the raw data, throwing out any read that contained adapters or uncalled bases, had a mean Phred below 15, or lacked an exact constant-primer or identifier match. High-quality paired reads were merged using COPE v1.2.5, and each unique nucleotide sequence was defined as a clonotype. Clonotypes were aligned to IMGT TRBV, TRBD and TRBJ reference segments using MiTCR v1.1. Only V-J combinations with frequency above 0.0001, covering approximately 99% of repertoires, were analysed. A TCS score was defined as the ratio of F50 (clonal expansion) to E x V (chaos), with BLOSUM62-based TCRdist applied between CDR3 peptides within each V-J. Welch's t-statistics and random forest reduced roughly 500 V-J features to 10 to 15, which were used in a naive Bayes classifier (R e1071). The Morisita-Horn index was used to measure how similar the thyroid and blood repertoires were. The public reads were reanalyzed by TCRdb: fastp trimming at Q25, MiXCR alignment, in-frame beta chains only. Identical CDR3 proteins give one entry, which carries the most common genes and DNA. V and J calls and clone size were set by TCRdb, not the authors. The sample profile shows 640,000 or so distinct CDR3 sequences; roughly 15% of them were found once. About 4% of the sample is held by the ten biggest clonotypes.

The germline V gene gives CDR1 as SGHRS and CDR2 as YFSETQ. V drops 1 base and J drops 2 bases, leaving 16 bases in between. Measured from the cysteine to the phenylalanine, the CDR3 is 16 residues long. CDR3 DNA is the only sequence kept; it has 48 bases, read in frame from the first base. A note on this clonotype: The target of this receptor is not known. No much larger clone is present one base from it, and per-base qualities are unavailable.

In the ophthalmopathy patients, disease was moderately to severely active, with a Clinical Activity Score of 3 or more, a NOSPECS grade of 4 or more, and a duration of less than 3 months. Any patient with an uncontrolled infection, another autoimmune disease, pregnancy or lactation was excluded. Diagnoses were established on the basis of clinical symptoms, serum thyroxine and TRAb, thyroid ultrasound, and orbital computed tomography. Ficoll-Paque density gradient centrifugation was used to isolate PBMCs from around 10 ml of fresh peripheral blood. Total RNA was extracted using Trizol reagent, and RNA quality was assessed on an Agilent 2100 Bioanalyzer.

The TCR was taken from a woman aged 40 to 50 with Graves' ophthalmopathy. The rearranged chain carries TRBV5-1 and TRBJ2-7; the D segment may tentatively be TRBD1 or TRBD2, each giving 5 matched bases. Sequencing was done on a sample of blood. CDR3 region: CASSLREGTATYEQYF. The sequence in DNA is TGCGCCAGCAGCTTGAGAGAGGGGACGGCCACCTACGAGCAGTACTTC.